The present entry profiles one T cell receptor (beta chain) with its context. Its antigen is unidentified. This sample is part of a study of Tregs in tolerant kidney transplant recipients. Study-wide points: Biological reproducibility was not directly addressed, but technical replication error appeared minimal. Findings come from small patient numbers and require larger validation.

Method: immunoSEQ multiplex PCR; TCRdb's copy keeps in-frame clones and lacks some. The top ten clones hold approximately 0.69% of a sample with approximately 260,000 clones, roughly four fifths of them seen once. The CDR3 consists of 17 residues. Trimming removed 0 bases from V and 9 bases from J; junction bases left unmatched: 8. Germline-derived CDR1 and CDR2 are MGHRA and YSYEKL. The specimen sequenced was CD4+ T cells from blood. The chain joins TRBV4-1 to TRBJ2-1, with 13 bases aligning to TRBD2. The source is a human donor in good health. This CDR3 is CASSQDRLAGGRGEQFF. CDR3 sequence (DNA): TGCGCCAGCAGCCAAGATCGACTAGCGGGAGGCCGTGGTGAGCAGTTCTTC.